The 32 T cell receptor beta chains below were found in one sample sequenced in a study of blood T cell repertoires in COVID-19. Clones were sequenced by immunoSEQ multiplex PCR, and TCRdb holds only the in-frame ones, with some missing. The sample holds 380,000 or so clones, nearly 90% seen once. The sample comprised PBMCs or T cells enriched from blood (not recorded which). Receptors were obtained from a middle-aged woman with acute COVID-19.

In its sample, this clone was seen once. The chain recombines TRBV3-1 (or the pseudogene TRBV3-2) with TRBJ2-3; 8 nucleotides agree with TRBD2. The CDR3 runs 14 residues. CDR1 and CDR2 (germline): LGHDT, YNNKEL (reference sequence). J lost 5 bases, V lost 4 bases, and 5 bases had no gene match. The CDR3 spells CASSLLAARDTQYF. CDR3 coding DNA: TGTGCCAGCAGCCTACTAGCGGCTCGAGATACGCAGTATTTT.

CDR3 bases: TGTGCCAGCAGCCGCGACAGCCATCTAGACTATGGCTACACCTTC. The encoded protein is CASSRDSHLDYGYTF. The chain is built from TRBV6-5 and TRBJ1-2; perhaps TRBD1 as D (5 bases). CDR3 length: 15 amino acids. Germline V gene lookup returns CDR1 MNHEY and CDR2 SVGAGI. Trimming pared 6 bases from V and 3 bases from J, leaving 17 bases between.

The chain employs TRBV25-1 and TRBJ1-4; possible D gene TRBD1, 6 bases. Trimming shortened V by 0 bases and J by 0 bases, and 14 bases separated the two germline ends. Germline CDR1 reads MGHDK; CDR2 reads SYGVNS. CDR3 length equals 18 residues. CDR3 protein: CASSEYLQGSATNEKLFF. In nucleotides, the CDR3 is TGTGCCAGCAGTGAATATTTGCAGGGGTCCGCAACTAATGAAAAACTGTTTTTT.

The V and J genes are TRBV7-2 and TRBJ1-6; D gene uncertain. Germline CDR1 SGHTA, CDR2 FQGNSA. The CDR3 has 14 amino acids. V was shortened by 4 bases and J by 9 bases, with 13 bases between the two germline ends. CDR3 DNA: TGTGCCAGCAGCTCGCGGGTCCGGGGTTCACCCCTCCACTTT. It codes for CASSSRVRGSPLHF.

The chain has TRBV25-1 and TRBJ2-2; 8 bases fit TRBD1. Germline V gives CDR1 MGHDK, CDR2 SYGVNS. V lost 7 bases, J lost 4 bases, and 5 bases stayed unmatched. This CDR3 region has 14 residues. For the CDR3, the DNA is TGTGCCAGCACCAGGGGGCGGGGCACCGGGGAGCTGTTTTTT. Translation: CASTRGRGTGELFF.

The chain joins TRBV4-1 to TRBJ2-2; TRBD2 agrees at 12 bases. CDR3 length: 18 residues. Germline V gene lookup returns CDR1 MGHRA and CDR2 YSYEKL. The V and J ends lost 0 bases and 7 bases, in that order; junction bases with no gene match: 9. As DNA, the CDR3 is TGCGCCAGCAGCCAAGAACCCACTAGCGGGGGGTTTGGCGGGGAGCTGTTTTTT. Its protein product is CASSQEPTSGGFGGELFF.

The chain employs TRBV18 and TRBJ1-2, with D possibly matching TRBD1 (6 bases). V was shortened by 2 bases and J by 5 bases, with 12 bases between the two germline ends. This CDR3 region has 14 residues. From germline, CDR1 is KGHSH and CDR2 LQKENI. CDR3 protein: CASSPAGTNYGYTF. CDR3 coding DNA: TGTGCCAGCTCACCAGCCGGGACAAATTATGGCTACACCTTC. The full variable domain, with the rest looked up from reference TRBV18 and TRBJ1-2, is NAGVMQNPRHLVRRRGQEARLRCSPMKGHSHVYWYRQLPEEGLKFMVYLQKENIIDESGMPKERFSAEFPKEGPSILRIQQVVRGDSAAYFCASSPAGTNYGYTFGSGTRLTVV.

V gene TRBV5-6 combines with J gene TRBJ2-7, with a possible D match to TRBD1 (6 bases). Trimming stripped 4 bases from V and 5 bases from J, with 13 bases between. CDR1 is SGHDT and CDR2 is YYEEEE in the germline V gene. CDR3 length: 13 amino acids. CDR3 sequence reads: CASSGDRFNEQYF. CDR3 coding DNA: TGTGCCAGCAGCGGTGACAGGTTTAACGAGCAGTACTTC.

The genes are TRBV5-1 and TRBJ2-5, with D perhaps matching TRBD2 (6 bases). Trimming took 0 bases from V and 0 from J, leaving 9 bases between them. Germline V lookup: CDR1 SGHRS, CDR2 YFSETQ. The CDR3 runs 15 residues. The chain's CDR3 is CASSLGREYQETQYF. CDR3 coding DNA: TGCGCCAGCAGCTTGGGACGGGAGTACCAAGAGACCCAGTACTTC.

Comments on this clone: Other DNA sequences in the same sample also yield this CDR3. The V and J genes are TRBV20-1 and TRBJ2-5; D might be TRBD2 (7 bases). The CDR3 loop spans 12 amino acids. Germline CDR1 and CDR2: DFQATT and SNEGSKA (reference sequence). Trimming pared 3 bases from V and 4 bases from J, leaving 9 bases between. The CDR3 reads CSASRGGETQYF. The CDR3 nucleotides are TGCAGTGCTAGTAGGGGGGGAGAGACCCAGTACTTC.

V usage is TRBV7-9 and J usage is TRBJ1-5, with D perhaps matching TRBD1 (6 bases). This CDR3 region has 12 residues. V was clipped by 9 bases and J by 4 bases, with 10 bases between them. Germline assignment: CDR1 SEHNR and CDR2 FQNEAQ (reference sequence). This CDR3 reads CASHTGNQPQHF. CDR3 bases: TGTGCCAGTCACACAGGGAATCAGCCCCAGCATTTT. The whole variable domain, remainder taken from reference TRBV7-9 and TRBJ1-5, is DTGVSQNPRHKITKRGQNVTFRCDPISEHNRLYWYRQTLGQGPEFLTYFQNEAQLEKSRLLSDRFSAERPKGSFSTLEIQRTEQGDSAMYLCASHTGNQPQHFGDGTRLSIL.

DNA for the CDR3: TGTGCCAGCAGTCCCCCAGGGTGGACTGAAGCTTTCTTT. Amino acids: CASSPPGWTEAFF. J is TRBJ1-1 and V is TRBV27, with D possibly being TRBD1 (5 bases). CDR1 is MNHEY, CDR2 SMNVEV, per germline (reference sequence). With 5 bases removed from V and 5 bases from J, the gap between germline ends came to 12 bases. The CDR3 runs 13 residues.

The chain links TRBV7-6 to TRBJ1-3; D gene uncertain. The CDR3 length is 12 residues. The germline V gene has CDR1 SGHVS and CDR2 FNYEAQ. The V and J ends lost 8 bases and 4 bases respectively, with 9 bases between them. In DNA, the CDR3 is TGTGCCAGCTCTAGCCCCGGAAACACCATATATTTT. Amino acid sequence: CASSSPGNTIYF.

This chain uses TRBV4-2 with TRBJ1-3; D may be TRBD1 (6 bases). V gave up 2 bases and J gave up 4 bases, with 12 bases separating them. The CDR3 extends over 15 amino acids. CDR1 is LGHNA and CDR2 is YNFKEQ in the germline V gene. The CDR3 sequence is CASSQLTGSGNTIYF. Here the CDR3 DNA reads TGTGCCAGCAGCCAACTCACAGGGTCAGGAAACACCATATATTTT.

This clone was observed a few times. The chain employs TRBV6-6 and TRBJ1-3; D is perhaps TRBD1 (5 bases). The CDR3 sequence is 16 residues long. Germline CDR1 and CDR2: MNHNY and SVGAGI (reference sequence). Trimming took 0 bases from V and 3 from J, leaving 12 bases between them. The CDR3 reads CASSYSGGVDGNTIYF. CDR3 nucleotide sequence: TGTGCCAGCAGTTACTCGGGGGGGGTGGATGGAAACACCATATATTTT.

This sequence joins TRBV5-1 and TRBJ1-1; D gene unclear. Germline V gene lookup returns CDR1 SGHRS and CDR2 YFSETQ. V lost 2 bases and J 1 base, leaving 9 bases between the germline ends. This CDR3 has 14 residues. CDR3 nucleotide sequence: TGCGCCAGCAGCTTTCAAGGGAGGAACACTGAAGCTTTCTTT. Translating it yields CASSFQGRNTEAFF.

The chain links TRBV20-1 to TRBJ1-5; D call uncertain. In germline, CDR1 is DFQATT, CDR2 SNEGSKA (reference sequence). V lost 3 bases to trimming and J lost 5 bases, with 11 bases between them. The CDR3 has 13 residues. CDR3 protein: CSASMTPDQPQHF. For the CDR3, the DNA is TGCAGTGCTAGTATGACACCCGATCAGCCCCAGCATTTT.

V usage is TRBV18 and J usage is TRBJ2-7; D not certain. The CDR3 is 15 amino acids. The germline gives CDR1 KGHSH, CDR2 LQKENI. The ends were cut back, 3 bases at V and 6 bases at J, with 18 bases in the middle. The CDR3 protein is CASSPEIGELFEQYF. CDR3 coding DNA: TGTGCCAGCTCACCGGAGATCGGCGAATTGTTCGAGCAGTACTTC.

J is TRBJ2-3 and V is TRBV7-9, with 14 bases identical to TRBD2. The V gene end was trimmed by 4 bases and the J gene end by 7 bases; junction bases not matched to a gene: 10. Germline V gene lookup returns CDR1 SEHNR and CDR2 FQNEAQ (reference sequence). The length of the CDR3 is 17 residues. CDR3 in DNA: TGTGCCAGCAGCTCGACTAGCGGGGGGGCGCTTGAACATACGCAGTATTTT. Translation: CASSSTSGGALEHTQYF.

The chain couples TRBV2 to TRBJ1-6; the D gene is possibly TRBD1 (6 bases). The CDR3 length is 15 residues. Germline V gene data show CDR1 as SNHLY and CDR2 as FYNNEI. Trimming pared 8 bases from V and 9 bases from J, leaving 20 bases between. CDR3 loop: CASGRTDSVSSPLHF. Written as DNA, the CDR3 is TGTGCCAGCGGAAGGACAGACTCGGTGTCTTCACCCCTCCACTTT.

The CDR3 DNA reads TGCGCCAGCAGCCTCGGGACAGTTACCTACGAGCAGTACTTC. Translated, it gives CASSLGTVTYEQYF. The chain couples TRBV4-1 to TRBJ2-7, with 7 positions matching TRBD1. The CDR3 spans 14 residues. With 4 bases clipped from V and 2 bases from J, the junction kept 5 bases outside the gene matches. Germline V gene data show CDR1 as MGHRA and CDR2 as YSYEKL.

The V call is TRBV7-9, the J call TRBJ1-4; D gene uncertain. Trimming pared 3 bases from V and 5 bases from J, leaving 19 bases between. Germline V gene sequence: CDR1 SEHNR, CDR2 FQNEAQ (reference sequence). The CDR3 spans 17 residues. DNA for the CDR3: TGTGCCAGCAGCTTCAACACCCATCGGCGGTTAAATGAAAAACTGTTTTTT. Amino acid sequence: CASSFNTHRRLNEKLFF.

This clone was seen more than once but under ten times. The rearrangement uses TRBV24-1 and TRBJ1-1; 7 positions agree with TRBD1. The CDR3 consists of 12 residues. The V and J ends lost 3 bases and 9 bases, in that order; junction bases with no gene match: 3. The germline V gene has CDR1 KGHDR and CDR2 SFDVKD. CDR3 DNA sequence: TGTGCCACCAGTGATAAGACAGGGAAAGCTTTCTTT. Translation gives CATSDKTGKAFF.

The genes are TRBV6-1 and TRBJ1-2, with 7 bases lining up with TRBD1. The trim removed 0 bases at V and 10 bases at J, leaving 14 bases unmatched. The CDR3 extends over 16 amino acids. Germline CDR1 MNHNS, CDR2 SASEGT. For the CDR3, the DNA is TGTGCCAGCAGTGAAGCACCAGGTCCCTGGGACAGAACCTACACCTTC. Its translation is CASSEAPGPWDRTYTF.

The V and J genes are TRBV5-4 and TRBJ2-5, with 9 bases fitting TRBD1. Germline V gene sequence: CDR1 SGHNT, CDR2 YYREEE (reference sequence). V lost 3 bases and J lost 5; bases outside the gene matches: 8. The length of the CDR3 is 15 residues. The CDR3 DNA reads TGTGCCAGCAGCTCCTACAGGGGGCTTTGGGAGACCCAGTACTTC. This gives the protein CASSSYRGLWETQYF.

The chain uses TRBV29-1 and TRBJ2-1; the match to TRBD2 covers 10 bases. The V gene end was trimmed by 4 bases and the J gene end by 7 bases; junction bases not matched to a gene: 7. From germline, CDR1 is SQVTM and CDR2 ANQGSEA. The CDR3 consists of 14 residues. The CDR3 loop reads CSVVLAGGPNEQFF. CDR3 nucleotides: TGCAGCGTTGTTTTAGCGGGGGGCCCTAATGAGCAGTTCTTC.

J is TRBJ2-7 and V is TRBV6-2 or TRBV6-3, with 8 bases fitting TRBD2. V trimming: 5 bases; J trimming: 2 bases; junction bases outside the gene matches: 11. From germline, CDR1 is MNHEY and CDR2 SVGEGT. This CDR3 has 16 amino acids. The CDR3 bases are TGTGCCAGCAGTCCCATTTTGGAGCGGGGGACCTACGAGCAGTACTTC. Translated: CASSPILERGTYEQYF.

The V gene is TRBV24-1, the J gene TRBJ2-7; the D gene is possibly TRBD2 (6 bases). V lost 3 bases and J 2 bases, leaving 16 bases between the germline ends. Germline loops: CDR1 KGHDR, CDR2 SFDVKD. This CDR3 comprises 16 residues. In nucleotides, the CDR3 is TGTGCCACCAGTGATCCCCACCGGACTAAGACCTACGAGCAGTACTTC. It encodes CATSDPHRTKTYEQYF.

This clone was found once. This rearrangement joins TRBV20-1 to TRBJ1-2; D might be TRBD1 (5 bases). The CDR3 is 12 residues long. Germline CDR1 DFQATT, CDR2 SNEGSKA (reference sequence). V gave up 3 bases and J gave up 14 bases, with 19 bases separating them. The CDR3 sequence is CSASNLGLSSTF. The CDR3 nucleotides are TGCAGTGCTAGTAACCTGGGGCTATCATCGACCTTC.

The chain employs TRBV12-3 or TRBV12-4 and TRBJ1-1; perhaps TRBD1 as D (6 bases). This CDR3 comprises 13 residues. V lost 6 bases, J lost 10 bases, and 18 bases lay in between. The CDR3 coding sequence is TGTGCCAGCAGCTATGGACAGAGCGGGAGAGCTTTCTTT. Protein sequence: CASSYGQSGRAFF.

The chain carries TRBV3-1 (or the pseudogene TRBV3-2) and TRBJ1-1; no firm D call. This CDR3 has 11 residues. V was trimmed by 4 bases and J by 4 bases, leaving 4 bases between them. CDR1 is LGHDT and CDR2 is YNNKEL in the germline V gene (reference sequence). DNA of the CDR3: TGTGCCAGCAGCCGAGGCACTGAAGCTTTCTTT. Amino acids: CASSRGTEAFF.

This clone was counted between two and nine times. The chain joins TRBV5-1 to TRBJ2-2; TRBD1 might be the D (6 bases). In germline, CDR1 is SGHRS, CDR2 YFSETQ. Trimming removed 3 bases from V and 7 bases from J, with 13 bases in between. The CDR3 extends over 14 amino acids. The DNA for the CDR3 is TGCGCCAGCAGCTCCGGGACACTACGCGGGGAGCTGTTTTTT. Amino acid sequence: CASSSGTLRGELFF.